These T cell receptor beta chains were read from a single sample in a study of cytomegalovirus exposure and HLA in healthy donors. The method was immunoSEQ multiplex PCR; TCRdb's version includes in-frame clones alone and lacks a portion of them. The sample has around 130,000 clones, around 77% seen once. The sequencing sample was made of PBMCs. These receptors were taken from a man aged 50-59 years in good health and CMV-seronegative. Both conserved end residues are part of each CDR3. The order of the fields is clone size, D gene, J gene, V gene, CDR3 protein, CDR3 DNA. The D gene is left open where the match is weak. Size is stated for part of the rows, as once, few or many counts, or as a class when the clone is expanded.

>-|TRBD2|TRBJ2-5|TRBV27
CASRPAGGRETQYF
TGTGCCAGCAGGCCGGCTGGCGGGAGAGAGACCCAGTACTTC
>-|TRBD1|TRBJ2-6|TRBV5-1
CASSWVGQANPLSGANVLTF
TGCGCCAGCAGCTGGGTAGGACAGGCTAATCCCCTCTCTGGGGCCAACGTCCTGACTTTC
>-|-|TRBJ2-5|TRBV7-8
CASSLALVSQETQYF
TGTGCCAGCAGCTTAGCTTTGGTTAGTCAAGAGACCCAGTACTTC
>-|TRBD2|TRBJ2-7|TRBV6-1
CASRIGTSGSYEQYF
TGTGCCAGCAGGATCGGGACTAGCGGGAGTTACGAGCAGTACTTC
>-|TRBD2|TRBJ2-7|TRBV7-9
CASSHDGRALYEQYF
TGTGCCAGCAGCCATGATGGGAGGGCTCTCTACGAGCAGTACTTC
>-|-|TRBJ2-3|TRBV5-4
CASSRGALLEKYF
TGTGCCAGCAGCCGGGGGGCGCTACTCGAGAAGTATTTT
>-|TRBD2|TRBJ2-1|TRBV6-5
CASWERAGGWYEQFF
TGTGCCAGTTGGGAGAGGGCGGGAGGGTGGTATGAGCAGTTCTTC
>-|-|TRBJ1-1|TRBV6-6
CASSYSTREAFF
TGTGCCAGCAGTTACTCAACTAGAGAAGCTTTCTTT
>-|TRBD1|TRBJ1-1|TRBV11-1
CASSLEGAARDEAFF
TGTGCCAGCAGCTTAGAGGGGGCCGCTCGTGATGAAGCTTTCTTT
>-|-|TRBJ2-7|TRBV27
CASSRTDRTYEQYF
TGTGCCAGCAGTAGAACTGACAGGACCTACGAGCAGTACTTC
>-|-|TRBJ1-4|TRBV6-1
CATTEQENEKLFF
TGTGCCACCACAGAACAGGAAAATGAAAAACTGTTTTTT
>few|TRBD2|TRBJ2-2|TRBV5-1
CASSLQTSLGELFF
TGCGCCAGCAGCTTGCAGACTAGCCTCGGGGAGCTGTTTTTT
>-|TRBD2|TRBJ2-2|TRBV15
CATSRGVGAGEAGELFF
TGTGCCACCAGCAGGGGGGTCGGGGCGGGAGAAGCCGGGGAGCTGTTTTTT
>-|TRBD1|TRBJ1-4|TRBV7-9
CASSADRAMNEKLFF
TGTGCCAGCAGCGCGGACAGGGCGATGAATGAAAAACTGTTTTTT
>few|-|TRBJ2-5|TRBV5-5
CASSLVRKAETQYF
TGTGCCAGCAGCCTGGTCAGGAAGGCAGAGACCCAGTACTTC
>-|-|TRBJ2-2|TRBV11-2
CASSLVRGNTGELFF
TGTGCCAGCAGCTTAGTTCGAGGAAACACCGGGGAGCTGTTTTTT
>-|TRBD1|TRBJ1-2|TRBV7-9
CASSSDRGGYTF
TGTGCCAGCAGCTCGGACAGGGGAGGCTACACCTTC
>-|TRBD2|TRBJ2-1|TRBV11-3
CASKRLAYSSYNEQFF
TGTGCCAGCAAGCGACTAGCGTATAGCTCCTACAATGAGCAGTTCTTC
>-|TRBD1|TRBJ2-7|TRBV5-1
CASHSGQGTYEQYF
TGCGCCAGTCATTCGGGACAGGGGACCTACGAGCAGTACTTC
>-|-|TRBJ2-5|TRBV2
CASKGDSQETQYF
TGTGCCAGCAAAGGGGACTCCCAAGAGACCCAGTACTTC
>once|-|TRBJ1-1|TRBV2
CASRRNGGEAFF
TGTGCCAGCAGGAGGAACGGGGGTGAAGCTTTCTTT
>once|-|TRBJ1-1|TRBV28
CASSLGSTEAFF
TGTGCCAGCAGTTTGGGGAGCACTGAAGCTTTCTTT
>-|TRBD1|TRBJ1-4|TRBV15
CATSRGTGPEKLFF
TGTGCCACCAGCAGAGGGACAGGTCCTGAAAAACTGTTTTTT
>few|-|TRBJ1-2|TRBV19
CASSITPSGGAAYGYTF
TGTGCCAGTAGTATTACCCCCTCGGGAGGCGCCGCCTATGGCTACACCTTC
>-|-|TRBJ2-2|TRBV7-9
CASSLRPDSKRAGELFF
TGTGCCAGCAGCTTAAGGCCCGATTCGAAGAGGGCCGGGGAGCTGTTTTTT
>-|TRBD2|TRBJ2-7|TRBV6-6
CASSYGLAGNGEQYF
TGTGCCAGCAGTTATGGGCTAGCGGGAAACGGCGAGCAGTACTTC
>-|-|TRBJ1-5|TRBV6-6
CASRLPGGNQPQHF
TGTGCCAGCAGACTACCGGGGGGCAATCAGCCCCAGCATTTT
>-|TRBD2|TRBJ2-5|TRBV10-3
CAISERRTSGSGETQYF
TGTGCCATCAGTGAGCGAAGAACTAGCGGGAGCGGTGAGACCCAGTACTTC
>few|TRBD2|TRBJ2-1|TRBV4-1
CASSNPIAGLTNEQFF
TGCGCCAGCAGCAACCCTATAGCGGGACTAACCAATGAGCAGTTCTTC